The 30 T cell receptor beta chains reported below all come from one sample, sequenced in a study of blood T cell repertoires in COVID-19. The repertoire was sequenced with immunoSEQ multiplex PCR; TCRdb's copy has only in-frame clones and lacks some. In the table there are hundreds of thousands of clones, 88% of which are singletons. Sequences were obtained from PBMCs or T cells enriched from blood (not recorded which). The origin of the receptors is a woman aged 55-69 years who had recovered from COVID-19.

The CDR3 DNA reads TGTGCCAGCAGCCTTGGACAGGTCTTATATGGCTACACCTTC. Amino acids: CASSLGQVLYGYTF. The chain is built from TRBV7-9 and TRBJ1-2; 7 bases agree with TRBD1. V was pared by 5 bases and J by 5 bases, with 8 bases of the junction left unmatched. The germline V gene encodes CDR1 SEHNR and CDR2 FQNEAQ (reference sequence). This CDR3 spans 14 amino acids.

The chain joins TRBV2 to TRBJ1-4; 11 bases line up with TRBD1. The length of the CDR3 is 14 residues. J lost 8 bases, V lost 7 bases, and 6 bases had no gene match. In germline, CDR1 is SNHLY, CDR2 FYNNEI. CDR3 DNA sequence: TGTGCCAGCATGGGGGACAGGGGGAAGGAAAAACTGTTTTTT. Amino acid sequence: CASMGDRGKEKLFF.

In this sample, this clone turned up once. V and J are TRBV2 and TRBJ1-2; 7 nucleotides match TRBD1. With 5 bases clipped from V and 8 bases from J, the junction kept 5 bases outside the gene matches. CDR1 and CDR2 (germline): SNHLY, FYNNEI. The CDR3 is made up of 12 amino acids. The CDR3: CASSSTGKGYTF. CDR3 nucleotides: TGTGCCAGCAGTTCGACAGGGAAGGGCTACACCTTC.

The rearrangement uses TRBV7-8 and TRBJ2-6, with D uncertain. The CDR3 sequence is 15 residues long. V lost 4 bases, J lost 0 bases, and 7 bases lay in between. Germline CDR1 reads SGHVS; CDR2 reads FQNEAQ. The CDR3 DNA sequence: TGTGCCAGCAGCTGGGCCCTCTCTGGGGCCAACGTCCTGACTTTC. Its translation: CASSWALSGANVLTF.

The count of this clone is one. The chain links TRBV20-1 to TRBJ1-2; D not resolved. Per germline, CDR1 DFQATT and CDR2 SNEGSKA (reference sequence). CDR3 length: 12 residues. V lost 3 bases to trimming and J lost 0 bases, with 5 bases between them. The CDR3 nucleotides are TGCAGTGCTAGTTCAACTAACTATGGCTACACCTTC. This encodes CSASSTNYGYTF.

The chain links TRBV19 to TRBJ1-2; TRBD1 agrees at 7 bases. CDR1 is LNHDA, CDR2 SQIVND, per germline (reference sequence). V lost 5 bases to trimming and J lost 3 bases; unmatched junction nucleotides: 9. The CDR3 runs 15 residues. The CDR3 is CASSSQGRLDYGYTF. The CDR3 nucleotides read TGTGCCAGTAGTTCACAGGGGAGATTGGACTATGGCTACACCTTC. Full variable domain (outside the CDR3, taken from reference TRBV19 and TRBJ1-2): DGGITQSPKYLFRKEGQNVTLSCEQNLNHDAMYWYRQDPGQGLRLIYYSQIVNDFQKGDIAEGYSVSREKKESFPLTVTSAQKNPTAFYLCASSSQGRLDYGYTFGSGTRLTVV.

This chain joins TRBV27 and TRBJ1-2; possibly TRBD1 for D (6 bases). Germline CDR1 reads MNHEY; CDR2 reads SMNVEV (reference sequence). The germline V and J ends were trimmed by 5 bases and 5 bases, with 21 bases remaining between them. The CDR3 has 16 residues. CDR3 nucleotides: TGTGCCAGCAGTACCGCACCGGGACACGAGGGGTATGGCTACACCTTC. It yields the protein CASSTAPGHEGYGYTF.

The CDR3 region has the DNA TGTGCCAGCAGCTTAGAAAGGACAAATGAGCAGTTCTTC. Amino acid sequence: CASSLERTNEQFF. The rearrangement joins TRBV13 to TRBJ2-1, with D tentatively TRBD1 (5 bases). The germline V gene has CDR1 PRHDT and CDR2 FYEKMQ (reference sequence). The CDR3 totals 13 residues. V was clipped by 1 base and J by 7 bases, with 8 bases between them.

This sequence joins TRBV27 and TRBJ2-5; 9 bases match TRBD1. V lost 6 bases and J lost 0; bases outside the gene matches: 8. Per germline, CDR1 MNHEY and CDR2 SMNVEV (reference sequence). The CDR3 runs to 16 residues. The CDR3 sequence is CASRRTGGLYQETQYF. The CDR3 DNA follows: TGTGCCAGCAGACGAACAGGGGGCTTGTACCAAGAGACCCAGTACTTC.

This chain links TRBV6-6 with TRBJ1-2, with TRBD1 as a possible D gene (6 bases). V dropped 4 bases and J dropped 0 bases, with 12 bases sitting between them. Germline V gene data show CDR1 as MNHNY and CDR2 as SVGAGI (reference sequence). This CDR3 spans 15 amino acids. CDR3 bases: TGTGCCAGCAGTTCTGGACAGTCAGCTAACTATGGCTACACCTTC. It encodes CASSSGQSANYGYTF.

The V and J genes are TRBV11-2 and TRBJ2-3; tentative D call: TRBD2 (5 bases). V lost 0 bases and J 3 bases, leaving 13 bases between the germline ends. CDR3 length: 16 residues. The germline V gene has CDR1 SGHAT and CDR2 FQNNGV. The CDR3: CASSLEHRGLTDTQYF. The CDR3 coding sequence is TGTGCCAGCAGCTTAGAACACCGGGGTTTGACAGATACGCAGTATTTT.

The CDR3 spells CASSSGQGGSRVYGYTF. CDR3 nucleotides: TGTGCCAGCAGCTCCGGACAGGGGGGGAGTAGGGTCTATGGCTACACCTTC. The rearrangement links TRBV5-6 to TRBJ1-2; 10 nucleotides align to TRBD1. The V segment lost 3 bases and the J segment 4 bases; nucleotides outside the gene matches: 12. CDR1 is SGHDT and CDR2 is YYEEEE in the germline V gene. CDR3 length: 17 residues. The variable domain in full, completed from reference TRBV5-6 and TRBJ1-2, reads DAGVTQSPTHLIKTRGQQVTLRCSPKSGHDTVSWYQQALGQGPQFIFQYYEEEERQRGNFPDRFSGHQFPNYSSELNVNALLLGDSALYLCASSSGQGGSRVYGYTFGSGTRLTVV.

A note on this clone: At the DNA level, this CDR3 is encoded by other sequences in the same sample as well. The chain carries TRBV12-3 or TRBV12-4 and TRBJ1-2; 7 bases align to TRBD1. This CDR3 has 13 amino acids. Trimming at V came to 6 bases and at J to 4 bases, leaving 5 bases not matched to a gene. CDR3 amino acids: CASSLPGGYGYTF. CDR3 DNA: TGTGCCAGCAGCTTACCAGGGGGCTATGGCTACACCTTC.

The chain employs TRBV4-1 and TRBJ1-3; TRBD1 aligns across 9 bases. CDR1 and CDR2 (germline): MGHRA, YSYEKL. Trimming at V came to 1 base and at J to 3 bases, leaving 4 bases not matched to a gene. The CDR3 is 16 amino acids. The CDR3 nucleotides read TGCGCCAGCAGCCAAGCCGGGACAGGGAATGGAAACACCATATATTTT. As protein: CASSQAGTGNGNTIYF.

This clone appeared once. The chain joins TRBV28 to TRBJ1-5, with 10 bases aligning to TRBD1. This CDR3 region has 15 residues. V lost 6 bases, J lost 6 bases, and 8 bases stayed unmatched. The germline gives CDR1 MDHEN, CDR2 SYDVKM. CDR3 in amino acids: CASRAGTGVGQPQHF. In DNA form, the CDR3 reads TGTGCCAGCAGGGCCGGGACAGGGGTAGGTCAGCCCCAGCATTTT. Using reference TRBV28 and TRBJ1-5 for the parts outside the CDR3, the full variable domain is DVKVTQSSRYLVKRTGEKVFLECVQDMDHENMFWYRQDPGLGLRLIYFSYDVKMKEKGDIPEGYSVSREKKERFSLILESASTNQTSMYLCASRAGTGVGQPQHFGDGTRLSIL.

The chain recombines TRBV5-4 with TRBJ2-7; 7 bases fit TRBD1. With V trimmed by 2 bases and J by 5 bases, 4 bases remained unmatched. Germline CDR1 SGHNT, CDR2 YYREEE (reference sequence). The CDR3 totals 13 residues. The CDR3 DNA sequence: TGTGCCAGCAGCTTTATCCAGGGGGACGAGCAGTACTTC. Its translation is CASSFIQGDEQYF.

J is TRBJ2-5 and V is TRBV28; D is ambiguous. Germline V gene lookup returns CDR1 MDHEN and CDR2 SYDVKM. V lost 10 bases and J lost 0, with 15 bases in between. There are 14 residues in the CDR3. The CDR3 nucleotides are TGTGCCACCTTGCCCCCGGTACACCAAGAGACCCAGTACTTC. Translation gives CATLPPVHQETQYF.

This clone appeared a single time. This sequence joins TRBV5-4 and TRBJ1-1; D gene uncertain. Germline-derived CDR1 and CDR2 are SGHNT and YYREEE (reference sequence). The V end lost 0 bases, the J end lost 4 bases, and 13 bases lay between the germline ends. CDR3 length: 15 amino acids. The CDR3 nucleotides are TGTGCCAGCAGCTTGGGGGCCCCGGGAAGCACTGAAGCTTTCTTT. Protein: CASSLGAPGSTEAFF.

V usage is TRBV3-1 (or the pseudogene TRBV3-2) and J usage is TRBJ2-5; 13 nucleotides agree with TRBD2. The CDR3 is 20 residues long. The V gene's germline CDR1 is LGHDT and CDR2 YNNKEL (reference sequence). J was trimmed by 2 bases and V by 2 bases; bases with no gene match: 14. The CDR3 bases are TGTGCCAGCAGCCAAACCGTGACTAGCGGGGGGAGATTCGTACAAGAGACCCAGTACTTC. Residues: CASSQTVTSGGRFVQETQYF.

This clone was seen a single time. This chain joins TRBV3-1 (or the pseudogene TRBV3-2) and TRBJ2-3; TRBD1 agrees at 9 bases. In germline, CDR1 is LGHDT, CDR2 YNNKEL (reference sequence). The CDR3 length is 15 residues. With V trimmed by 4 bases and J by 4 bases, 6 bases remained unmatched. CDR3 region: CASSRGDREPDTQYF. The CDR3 DNA is TGTGCCAGCAGCCGAGGGGACAGGGAGCCAGATACGCAGTATTTT.

This clone was counted once. The V call is TRBV6-4, the J call TRBJ1-6; 9 nucleotides line up with TRBD1. V dropped 4 bases and J dropped 6; count of bases not matched to a gene: 1. CDR1 is MRHNA and CDR2 is SNTAGT in the germline V gene. The CDR3 consists of 14 residues. The CDR3 loop is CASSAGQGNSPLHF. As DNA, the CDR3 is TGTGCCAGCAGTGCGGGACAGGGTAATTCACCCCTCCACTTT.

This clone appeared a few times. The chain joins TRBV12-5 to TRBJ1-5; D remains unclear. This CDR3 comprises 15 residues. Between the trimmed V and J ends, which lost 0 bases and 3 bases, there was a span of 9 bases. Germline values: CDR1 LGHNT, CDR2 FRNRAP. The DNA for the CDR3 is TGTGCTAGTGGTTTGGTACTTTCTCTCAATCAGCCCCAGCATTTT. Translation gives CASGLVLSLNQPQHF.

The chain combines TRBV3-1 (or the pseudogene TRBV3-2) with TRBJ1-5; D is uncertain. Trimming took 0 bases from V and 7 from J, leaving 7 bases between them. The CDR3 loop spans 13 amino acids. Germline CDR1 reads LGHDT; CDR2 reads YNNKEL (reference sequence). CDR3 protein: CASSQDVRQPQHF. DNA for the CDR3: TGTGCCAGCAGCCAAGATGTCCGGCAGCCCCAGCATTTT.

This clone was seen just once. The chain couples TRBV11-2 to TRBJ2-7; 8 nucleotides align to TRBD1. From germline, CDR1 is SGHAT and CDR2 FQNNGV. V lost 2 bases, J lost 0 bases, and 6 bases stayed unmatched. This CDR3 region has 16 residues. CDR3 coding DNA: TGTGCCAGCAGCTTAATAGGACAGGGATACTCCTACGAGCAGTACTTC. Its protein product is CASSLIGQGYSYEQYF.

The V gene is TRBV2, the J gene TRBJ1-2, with D perhaps matching TRBD1 (5 bases). The CDR3 totals 14 residues. The ends were cut back, 2 bases at V and 2 bases at J, with 9 bases in the middle. Germline values: CDR1 SNHLY, CDR2 FYNNEI. The CDR3 coding sequence is TGTGCCAGCAGTGAATGGGGGGACAACTATGGCTACACCTTC. Translating gives CASSEWGDNYGYTF.

This chain joins TRBV7-8 and TRBJ2-7, with TRBD2 as a possible D gene (6 bases). Trimming left V 1 base short and J 1 base short, with 8 bases between. The CDR3 has 14 amino acids. The germline CDR1 and CDR2 sequences are SGHVS and FQNEAQ. The CDR3 sequence is CASSLGRGSYEQYV. CDR3 sequence (DNA): TGTGCCAGCAGCTTAGGGAGGGGTTCCTACGAGCAGTACGTC.

The chain has TRBV24-1 and TRBJ2-1; 7 bases are a match to TRBD2. The junction had 13 bases not matched to a gene; V was cut back by 9 bases and J by 0 bases. CDR3 size: 17 residues. The V gene's germline CDR1 is KGHDR and CDR2 SFDVKD. The CDR3 bases are TGTGCCACCTCTCGGAGCGGGGTTGGGCCCTCCTACAATGAGCAGTTCTTC. Its translation is CATSRSGVGPSYNEQFF.

This sequence joins TRBV30 and TRBJ2-3; 11 nucleotides agree with TRBD2. CDR3 length equals 14 residues. Germline V gene lookup returns CDR1 GTSNPN and CDR2 SVGIG (reference sequence). V was clipped by 4 bases and J by 1 base; unmatched bases: 1. The CDR3 DNA sequence: TGTGCCTGGATGACTAGCGGGGGCACAGATACGCAGTATTTT. Protein sequence: CAWMTSGGTDTQYF.

This clone occurred a few times. The gene calls are TRBV11-2 and TRBJ1-1; maybe TRBD1 (6 bases). The germline gives CDR1 SGHAT, CDR2 FQNNGV. The CDR3 totals 14 residues. Trimming stripped 3 bases from V and 0 bases from J, with 8 bases between. The CDR3, as DNA: TGTGCCAGCAGCTTTCCAGGGGTGAACACTGAAGCTTTCTTT. Translated, it gives CASSFPGVNTEAFF.

The chain recombines TRBV28 with TRBJ1-2; 10 nucleotides align to TRBD1. Looked up from germline, CDR1 is MDHEN and CDR2 is SYDVKM. The CDR3 consists of 12 residues. V lost 10 bases to trimming and J lost 5 bases; unmatched junction nucleotides: 4. CDR3 residues: CANRDRGYGYTF. CDR3 coding DNA: TGTGCCAACCGGGACAGGGGTTATGGCTACACCTTC.